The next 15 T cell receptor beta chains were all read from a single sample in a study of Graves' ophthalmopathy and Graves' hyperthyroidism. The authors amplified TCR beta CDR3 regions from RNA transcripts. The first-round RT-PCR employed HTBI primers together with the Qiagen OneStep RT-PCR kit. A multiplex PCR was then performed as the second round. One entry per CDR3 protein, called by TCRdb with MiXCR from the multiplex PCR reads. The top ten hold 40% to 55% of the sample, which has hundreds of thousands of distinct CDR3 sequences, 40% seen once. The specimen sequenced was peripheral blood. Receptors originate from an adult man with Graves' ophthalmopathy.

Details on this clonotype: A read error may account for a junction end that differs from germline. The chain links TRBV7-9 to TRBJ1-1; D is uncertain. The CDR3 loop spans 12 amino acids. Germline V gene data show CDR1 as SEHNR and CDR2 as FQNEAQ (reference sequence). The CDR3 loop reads CSSSQGQTEAFF. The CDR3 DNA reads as TGTTCCAGCAGCCAAGGTCAGACTGAAGCTTTCTTT.

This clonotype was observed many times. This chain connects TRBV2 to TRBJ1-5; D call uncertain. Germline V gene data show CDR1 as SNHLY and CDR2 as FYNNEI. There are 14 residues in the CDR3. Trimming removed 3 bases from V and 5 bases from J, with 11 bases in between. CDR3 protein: CASSEVALDQPQHF. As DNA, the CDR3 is TGTGCCAGCAGTGAGGTGGCCCTAGATCAGCCCCAGCATTTT.

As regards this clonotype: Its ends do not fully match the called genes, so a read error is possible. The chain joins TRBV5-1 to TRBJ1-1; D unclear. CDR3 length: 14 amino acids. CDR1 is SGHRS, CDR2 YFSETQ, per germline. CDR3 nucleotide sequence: TGCGCCAGCAGCTCCGACAACATGAACACTGAAGCTCTCTTT. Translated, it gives CASSSDNMNTEALF.

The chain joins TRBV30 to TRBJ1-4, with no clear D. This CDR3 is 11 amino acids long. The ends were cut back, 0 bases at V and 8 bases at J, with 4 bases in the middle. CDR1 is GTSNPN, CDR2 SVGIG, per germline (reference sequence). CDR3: CAWSVREKLFF. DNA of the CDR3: TGTGCCTGGAGTGTACGGGAAAAACTGTTTTTT.

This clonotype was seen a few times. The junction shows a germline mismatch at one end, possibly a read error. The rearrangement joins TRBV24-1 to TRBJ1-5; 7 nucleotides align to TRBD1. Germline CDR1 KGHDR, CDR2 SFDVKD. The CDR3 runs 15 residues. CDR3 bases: TGTGCCAGCAGTTTACAGGGGATTAGCAATCAGCCCCAGCATTTT. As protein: CASSLQGISNQPQHF.

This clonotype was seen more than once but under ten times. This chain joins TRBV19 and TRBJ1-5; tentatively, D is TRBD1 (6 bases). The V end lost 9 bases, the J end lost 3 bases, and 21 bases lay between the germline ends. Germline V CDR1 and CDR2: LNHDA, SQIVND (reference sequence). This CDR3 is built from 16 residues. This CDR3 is CASSDWGAMPNQPQHF. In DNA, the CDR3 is TGTGCCAGCAGCGACTGGGGGGCTATGCCCAATCAGCCCCAGCATTTT.

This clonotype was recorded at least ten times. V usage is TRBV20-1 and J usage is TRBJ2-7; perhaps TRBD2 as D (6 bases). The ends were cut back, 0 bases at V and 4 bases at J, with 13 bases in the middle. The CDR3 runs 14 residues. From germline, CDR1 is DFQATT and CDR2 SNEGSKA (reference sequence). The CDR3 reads CSARDRENVYEQYF. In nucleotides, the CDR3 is TGCAGTGCTAGAGACCGGGAGAACGTGTACGAGCAGTACTTC.

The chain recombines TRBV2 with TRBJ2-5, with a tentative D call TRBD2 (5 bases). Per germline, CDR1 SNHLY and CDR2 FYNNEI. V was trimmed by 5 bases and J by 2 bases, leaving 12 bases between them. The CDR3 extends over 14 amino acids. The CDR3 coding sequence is TGTGCCAGCAGTTACGGGGTGGGTCAAGAGACCCAGTACTTC. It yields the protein CASSYGVGQETQYF.

The CDR3 reads CASGTGENTGELFF. The CDR3 region has the DNA TGTGCCAGTGGGACAGGGGAGAACACCGGGGAGCTGTTTTTT. This chain connects TRBV19 to TRBJ2-2; TRBD1 aligns across 10 bases. The junction had 1 base not matched to a gene; V was cut back by 8 bases and J by 1 base. Germline assignment: CDR1 LNHDA and CDR2 SQIVND (reference sequence). This CDR3 region has 14 residues.

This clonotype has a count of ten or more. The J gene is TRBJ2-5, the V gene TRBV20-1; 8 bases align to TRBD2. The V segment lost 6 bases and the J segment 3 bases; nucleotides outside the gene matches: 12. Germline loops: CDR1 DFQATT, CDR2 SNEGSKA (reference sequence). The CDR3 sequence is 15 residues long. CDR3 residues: CSATRWWREEETQYF. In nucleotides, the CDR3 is TGCAGTGCGACGAGGTGGTGGCGGGAGGAAGAGACCCAGTACTTC.

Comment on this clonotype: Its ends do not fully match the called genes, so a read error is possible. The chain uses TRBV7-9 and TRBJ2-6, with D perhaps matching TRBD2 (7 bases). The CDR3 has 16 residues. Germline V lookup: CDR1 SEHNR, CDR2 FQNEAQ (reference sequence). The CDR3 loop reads CASSPRGAPGASVLTF. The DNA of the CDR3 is TGCGCCAGCAGCCCCCGGGGGGCGCCTGGGGCCAGCGTCCTGACTTTC.

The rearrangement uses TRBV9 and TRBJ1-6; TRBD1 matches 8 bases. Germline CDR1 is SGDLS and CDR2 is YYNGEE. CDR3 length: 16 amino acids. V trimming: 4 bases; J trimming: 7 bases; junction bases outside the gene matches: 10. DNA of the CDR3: TGTGCCAGCAGCCTAAGTCCCGGGACAGGCAATTCACCCCTCCACTTT. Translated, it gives CASSLSPGTGNSPLHF.

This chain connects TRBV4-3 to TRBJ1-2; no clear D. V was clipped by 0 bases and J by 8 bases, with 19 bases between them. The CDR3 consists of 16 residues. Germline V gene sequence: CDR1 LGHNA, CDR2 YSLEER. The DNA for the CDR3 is TGCGCCAGCAGCCAAGATCCTTATATAGATAGAGCCGGCTACACCTTC. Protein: CASSQDPYIDRAGYTF.

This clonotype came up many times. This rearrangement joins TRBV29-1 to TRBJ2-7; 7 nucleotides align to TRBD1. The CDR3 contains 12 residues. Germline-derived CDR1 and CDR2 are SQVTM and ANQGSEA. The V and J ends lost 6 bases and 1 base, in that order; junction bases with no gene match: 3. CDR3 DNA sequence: TGCAGCGTCTCGACAGGGTCCTACGAGCAGTACTTC. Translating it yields CSVSTGSYEQYF.

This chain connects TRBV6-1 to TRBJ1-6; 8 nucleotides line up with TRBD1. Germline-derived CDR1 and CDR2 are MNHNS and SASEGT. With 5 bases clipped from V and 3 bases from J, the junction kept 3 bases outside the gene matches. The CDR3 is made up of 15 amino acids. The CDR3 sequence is CASSQDRDYNSPLHF. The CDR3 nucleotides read TGTGCCAGCAGTCAGGACAGGGACTATAATTCACCCCTCCACTTT.